One sample yielded the 32 T cell receptor beta chains listed below, sequenced in a study of control samples from healthy donors and cancer patients. Assay used: immunoSEQ multiplex PCR; TCRdb lists only in-frame clones, some missing. The top ten clones hold approximately 0.93% of a sample with over 150,000 clones, roughly 95% of them seen once. The material sequenced was blood. The receptors shown here come from a woman under 40 in good health.

CDR3 sequence (DNA): TGTGCCACCAGAGGACAGAACTCCTACGAGCAGTACTTC. Translating gives CATRGQNSYEQYF. The chain links TRBV24-1 to TRBJ2-7, with a tentative D call TRBD1 (6 bases). The CDR3 sequence is 13 residues long. Germline CDR1 KGHDR, CDR2 SFDVKD. V lost 7 bases and J lost 0, with 9 bases in between.

This chain joins TRBV29-1 and TRBJ2-3; TRBD2 aligns across 7 bases. Germline V lookup: CDR1 SQVTM, CDR2 ANQGSEA. CDR3 length: 17 residues. V shed 7 bases and J 3 bases; nucleotides not matched to a gene: 19. The CDR3 spells CSAAELGGYPGTDTQYF. CDR3 nucleotide sequence: TGCAGCGCCGCCGAGTTGGGGGGGTACCCTGGAACAGATACGCAGTATTTT.

J is TRBJ2-5 and V is TRBV6-7; 7 bases map to TRBD1. TRBV6-7 is placed among ORFs of uncertain function. J was trimmed by 5 bases and V by 9 bases; bases with no gene match: 6. CDR3 size: 12 residues. CDR3 sequence reads: CASVQGVETQYF. The CDR3 nucleotides are TGTGCCAGTGTTCAGGGGGTGGAGACCCAGTACTTC.

The chain recombines TRBV11-2 with TRBJ1-1, with 7 positions matching TRBD1. Germline V gives CDR1 SGHAT, CDR2 FQNNGV. The CDR3 extends over 14 amino acids. The V and J ends lost 5 bases and 5 bases, in that order; junction bases with no gene match: 8. In DNA form, the CDR3 reads TGTGCCAGCAGCCCCGTCAGGGGGGGGACTGAAGCTTTCTTT. This translates into CASSPVRGGTEAFF.

J is TRBJ1-2 and V is TRBV10-2; no clear D gene. CDR3 length equals 13 residues. Germline V gene data show CDR1 as WSHSY and CDR2 as SAAADI. V gave up 4 bases and J gave up 8 bases, with 14 bases separating them. CDR3 in amino acids: CASSGMGLSGYTF. The CDR3 bases are TGCGCCAGCAGTGGGATGGGCCTCAGCGGCTACACCTTC.

The V gene is TRBV14, the J gene TRBJ2-1; TRBD2 matches 8 bases. From germline, CDR1 is SGHDN and CDR2 FVKESK. Unmatched junction bases numbered 11, after V lost 1 base and J lost 0 bases. The CDR3 runs 19 residues. The CDR3 region has the DNA TGTGCCAGCAGCCAAGGTCGGCTAGCGGGTTCGAGCTCCTACAATGAGCAGTTCTTC. Its translation: CASSQGRLAGSSSYNEQFF.

The rearrangement links TRBV28 to TRBJ2-5; D remains ambiguous. Trimming took off 5 bases at V and 2 bases at J, with 12 bases between the two ends. This CDR3 spans 14 amino acids. In germline, CDR1 is MDHEN, CDR2 SYDVKM. In DNA form, the CDR3 reads TGTGCCAGCAGTCACGCAGCAGCACAAGAGACCCAGTACTTC. As protein: CASSHAAAQETQYF.

This chain joins TRBV29-1 and TRBJ2-7, with 8 bases fitting TRBD1. V shed 4 bases, J shed 3 bases, and the junction held 5 bases outside the gene matches. Germline-derived CDR1 and CDR2 are SQVTM and ANQGSEA. This CDR3 has 13 amino acids. CDR3 residues: CSVGPGQVYEQYF. The CDR3 DNA reads as TGCAGCGTTGGGCCGGGACAGGTCTACGAGCAGTACTTC.

The CDR3 DNA sequence: TGTGCCAGCAGCTTTGGACTAGCTGGTACGCAGTATTTT. Protein product: CASSFGLAGTQYF. The rearrangement links TRBV11-3 to TRBJ2-3, with 8 nucleotides matching TRBD2. The V gene end was trimmed by 3 bases and the J gene end by 8 bases; junction bases not matched to a gene: 4. The V gene's germline CDR1 is SGHNT and CDR2 YENEEA. The CDR3 is 13 residues long.

The chain joins TRBV7-9 to TRBJ2-2; TRBD1 matches at 9 bases. CDR1 and CDR2 from the germline V gene are SEHNR and FQNEAQ (reference sequence). The V gene end was trimmed by 4 bases and the J gene end by 2 bases; junction bases not matched to a gene: 11. The length of the CDR3 is 18 residues. The CDR3 is CASSSRDRDKINTGELFF. For the CDR3, the DNA is TGTGCCAGCAGCTCCCGGGACAGGGATAAAATTAACACCGGGGAGCTGTTTTTT.

This clone is a singleton in its sample. This chain connects TRBV3-1 (or the pseudogene TRBV3-2) to TRBJ1-1; D gene unclear. The CDR3 length is 14 residues. The ends were cut back, 5 bases at V and 9 bases at J, with 19 bases in the middle. Germline lookup yields CDR1 LGHDT and CDR2 YNNKEL (reference sequence). The DNA for the CDR3 is TGTGCCAGCAGCGCCGGGTCTAACCTCCGTAAAGCTTTCTTT. Protein: CASSAGSNLRKAFF.

The chain links TRBV28 to TRBJ2-3; D could derive from TRBD1 or TRBD2 (5 bases each). This CDR3 is built from 16 residues. Germline CDR1 and CDR2: MDHEN and SYDVKM. Trimming took off 4 bases at V and 6 bases at J, with 20 bases between the two ends. The CDR3 sequence is CASSSLGPWPTDTQYF. The DNA for the CDR3 is TGTGCCAGCAGTTCCCTGGGACCTTGGCCCACGGATACGCAGTATTTT.

The chain joins TRBV5-1 to TRBJ1-4, with D unresolved. Germline V gene sequence: CDR1 SGHRS, CDR2 YFSETQ. V was trimmed by 0 bases and J by 4 bases, leaving 7 bases between them. This CDR3 comprises 14 residues. This CDR3 is CASSLGQFNEKLFF. CDR3 nucleotides: TGCGCCAGCAGCTTGGGTCAGTTTAATGAAAAACTGTTTTTT.

The chain has TRBV7-3 and TRBJ2-1; D uncertain. Germline V gene sequence: CDR1 SGHTA, CDR2 FQGTGA. The V end lost 5 bases, the J end lost 9 bases, and 11 bases lay between the germline ends. This CDR3 is 12 amino acids long. CDR3 nucleotides: TGTGCCAGCAGCCTACCCCGCGGTGAGCAGTTCTTC. Translating it yields CASSLPRGEQFF.

The rearrangement uses TRBV7-8 and TRBJ1-4, with D hard to call. The CDR3 extends over 15 amino acids. The V end lost 9 bases, the J end lost 0 bases, and 14 bases lay between the germline ends. Germline CDR1 and CDR2: SGHVS and FQNEAQ. CDR3 sequence (DNA): TGTGCCAGTAGGAGGGCCGGTGCAACTAATGAAAAACTGTTTTTT. Translating it yields CASRRAGATNEKLFF. The variable domain in full, with the rest retrieved from reference TRBV7-8 and TRBJ1-4, is GAGVSQSPRYKVAKRGQDVALRCDPISGHVSLFWYQQALGQGPEFLTYFQNEAQLDKSGLPSDRFFAERPEGSVSTLKIQRTQQEDSAVYLCASRRAGATNEKLFFGSGTQLSVL.

The V and J genes are TRBV9 and TRBJ2-7; unclear D gene. CDR3 length: 14 amino acids. Per germline, CDR1 SGDLS and CDR2 YYNGEE. The V gene lost 3 bases and the J gene lost 2 bases, with 12 bases spanning the gap. CDR3 amino acids: CASSGFGFTYEQYF. CDR3 DNA: TGTGCCAGCAGCGGATTTGGGTTTACCTACGAGCAGTACTTC.

The V call is TRBV7-8, the J call TRBJ2-3; 8 positions agree with TRBD2. CDR3 size: 19 residues. Germline V gene data show CDR1 as SGHVS and CDR2 as FQNEAQ. The trim removed 3 bases at V and 2 bases at J, leaving 16 bases unmatched. The CDR3: CASSLRLGTRTKSTDTQYF. The CDR3 bases are TGTGCCAGCAGCTTGAGGTTAGGGACTAGGACGAAGTCCACAGATACGCAGTATTTT.

The chain links TRBV6-5 to TRBJ2-3; TRBD1 agrees at 9 bases. Per germline, CDR1 MNHEY and CDR2 SVGAGI. This CDR3 contains 15 residues. J lost 3 bases, V lost 4 bases, and 5 bases had no gene match. CDR3 coding DNA: TGTGCCAGCAGTTCCGGGACAGGGCTGACAGATACGCAGTATTTT. This sequence encodes CASSSGTGLTDTQYF.

The gene calls are TRBV12-3 or TRBV12-4 and TRBJ1-2; D might be TRBD1 (5 bases). Between the trimmed V and J ends, which lost 3 bases and 6 bases, there was a span of 8 bases. The CDR3 extends over 12 amino acids. CDR3 amino acids: CASSLRQNGYTF. The CDR3, as DNA: TGTGCCAGCAGTTTGAGACAGAATGGCTACACCTTC.

This chain uses TRBV7-2 with TRBJ1-6, with TRBD1 as a possible D gene (5 bases). This CDR3 has 16 residues. Trimming took off 5 bases at V and 8 bases at J, with 19 bases between the two ends. The germline V gene has CDR1 SGHTA and CDR2 FQGNSA. The CDR3 nucleotides read TGTGCCAGCAGCCCTAGTGGGGGACGGGAAGATTCACCCCTCCACTTT. Its protein product is CASSPSGGREDSPLHF.

The rearrangement joins TRBV3-1 (or the pseudogene TRBV3-2) to TRBJ2-3; 13 bases line up with TRBD2. CDR1 and CDR2 (germline): LGHDT, YNNKEL (reference sequence). The CDR3 extends over 17 amino acids. The J segment lost 0 bases and the V segment lost 4 bases, leaving 4 bases of the junction unmatched. The CDR3: CASSPWTSGRSTDTQYF. The CDR3 region has the DNA TGTGCCAGCAGCCCTTGGACTAGCGGGAGAAGCACAGATACGCAGTATTTT.

This sequence joins TRBV18 and TRBJ2-1, with 14 bases that match TRBD2. V lost 6 bases, J lost 8 bases, and 6 bases stayed unmatched. CDR3 size: 15 residues. Looked up from germline, CDR1 is KGHSH and CDR2 is LQKENI. The CDR3 bases are TGTGCCAGCTCGTTAGGACTAGCGGGAGGAGATGAGCAGTTCTTC. The encoded protein is CASSLGLAGGDEQFF.

The chain employs TRBV11-3 and TRBJ2-7, with a weak D call TRBD2 (5 bases). V was cut by 3 bases and J by 5 bases, with 11 bases left in between. The CDR3 is made up of 13 amino acids. Germline CDR1 and CDR2: SGHNT and YENEEA. CDR3 residues: CASSFGLGDEQYF. The CDR3 DNA reads as TGTGCCAGCAGCTTCGGACTGGGCGACGAGCAGTACTTC.

The chain uses TRBV27 and TRBJ2-3, with D perhaps given as TRBD1 or TRBD2 (5 bases each). From germline, CDR1 is MNHEY and CDR2 SMNVEV (reference sequence). The CDR3 runs 19 residues. Between the trimmed V and J ends, which lost 0 bases and 2 bases, there was a span of 21 bases. The CDR3 is CASSLSLIPGRGYTDTQYF. The CDR3 DNA reads as TGTGCCAGCAGTTTATCACTCATTCCGGGACGAGGCTACACAGATACGCAGTATTTT.

This clone was picked up one time. The chain has TRBV7-8 and TRBJ2-1; no definite D call. CDR3 length: 17 residues. CDR1 is SGHVS and CDR2 is FQNEAQ in the germline V gene. The germline V and J ends were trimmed by 3 bases and 0 bases, with 15 bases remaining between them. CDR3 nucleotides: TGTGCCAGCAGCTTTTATGACCGGTTCAGCTCCTACAATGAGCAGTTCTTC. Translated, it gives CASSFYDRFSSYNEQFF.

The J gene is TRBJ1-2, the V gene TRBV30; no clear D. From germline, CDR1 is GTSNPN and CDR2 SVGIG (reference sequence). CDR3 length: 12 residues. Trimming took off 2 bases at V and 4 bases at J, with 8 bases between the two ends. DNA of the CDR3: TGTGCCTGGAGTAAAGGTACCTATGGCTACACCTTC. Translating gives CAWSKGTYGYTF.

This clone came up once. The genes are TRBV5-1 and TRBJ1-2; D call uncertain. V gave up 0 bases and J gave up 4 bases, with 7 bases separating them. The CDR3 has 13 amino acids. CDR1 SGHRS and CDR2 YFSETQ come from the germline V gene. In nucleotides, the CDR3 is TGCGCCAGCAGCTTGGGAGGGAGCTATGGCTACACCTTC. Encoded protein: CASSLGGSYGYTF.

The chain couples TRBV30 to TRBJ1-3; 9 bases match TRBD1. Germline V lookup: CDR1 GTSNPN, CDR2 SVGIG (reference sequence). This CDR3 has 15 amino acids. V trimming: 1 base; J trimming: 2 bases; junction bases outside the gene matches: 3. This CDR3 reads CAWSGDRVAGNTIYF. The CDR3 DNA reads as TGTGCCTGGAGTGGGGACAGGGTCGCTGGAAACACCATATATTTT.

The V call is TRBV5-1, the J call TRBJ2-3; possibly TRBD2 for D (6 bases). The V gene's germline CDR1 is SGHRS and CDR2 YFSETQ. The CDR3 has 15 residues. Between the trimmed V and J ends, which lost 0 bases and 0 bases, there was a span of 8 bases. The CDR3 nucleotides read TGCGCCAGCAGCTTGGGGGCGGGAAGCACAGATACGCAGTATTTT. This translates into CASSLGAGSTDTQYF.

The chain links TRBV9 to TRBJ1-4, with D unresolved. This CDR3 has 15 residues. V was shortened by 1 base and J by 6 bases, with 13 bases between the two germline ends. Germline V CDR1 and CDR2: SGDLS, YYNGEE. Written as DNA, the CDR3 is TGTGCCAGCAGCGTATCCGATGGGTGGGATGAAAAACTGTTTTTT. Translation gives CASSVSDGWDEKLFF.

V is TRBV2 and J is TRBJ1-1; D uncertain. The CDR3 contains 11 residues. Germline assignment: CDR1 SNHLY and CDR2 FYNNEI. Between the trimmed V and J ends, which lost 6 bases and 3 bases, there was a span of 5 bases. CDR3 in amino acids: CASRRDTEAFF. The CDR3 region has the DNA TGTGCCAGCAGGCGGGACACTGAAGCTTTCTTT.

The chain links TRBV24-1 to TRBJ2-6; D unclear. V was trimmed by 2 bases and J by 4 bases, leaving 2 bases between them. Germline CDR1 is KGHDR and CDR2 is SFDVKD. The CDR3 extends over 13 amino acids. CDR3 in amino acids: CATSDSGANVLTF. The CDR3 region has the DNA TGTGCCACCAGTGATTCCGGGGCCAACGTCCTGACTTTC.